These 9 T cell receptor beta chains came from one sample sequenced in a study of HIV-infected patients and healthy controls. Whole blood was used without fractionation, so all unsorted peripheral T cells were included. Alpha and beta constant-region primers primed reverse transcription of about 470 ng RNA. Alpha and beta chain libraries were made separately by chain-specific third strand synthesis with multiplexing indices. TCRdb independently ran MiXCR on the 5' RACE reads; one entry per CDR3 protein. The sample consists of 9,500 or so distinct CDR3 sequences, 5.2% of them appearing once. The sequencing here drew on blood, taken before antiretroviral therapy. The receptors derive from an adult with HIV infection.

In its sample, this clonotype was seen many times. The genes are TRBV5-6 and TRBJ1-1; no clear D gene. Trimming took off 0 bases at V and 6 bases at J, with 9 bases between the two ends. The germline gives CDR1 SGHDT, CDR2 YYEEEE. The CDR3 totals 13 residues. DNA for the CDR3: TGTGCCAGCAGCTTGGCCGGGTCCGCTGAAGCTTTCTTT. Translation: CASSLAGSAEAFF.

This clonotype is medium-sized (0.01 to 0.1%) in the sample. This chain joins TRBV20-1 and TRBJ1-5; 7 bases agree with TRBD1. CDR1 and CDR2 from the germline V gene are DFQATT and SNEGSKA (reference sequence). The J segment lost 4 bases and the V segment lost 4 bases, leaving 4 bases of the junction unmatched. This CDR3 has 13 amino acids. The CDR3 spells CSAIQGVNQPQHF. CDR3 nucleotides: TGCAGTGCTATCCAGGGGGTAAATCAGCCCCAGCATTTT.

This clonotype was found many times. V gene TRBV24-1 combines with J gene TRBJ2-2; no clear D gene. The CDR3 totals 13 residues. CDR1 is KGHDR and CDR2 is SFDVKD in the germline V gene. Between the trimmed V and J ends, which lost 3 bases and 4 bases, there was a span of 5 bases. The CDR3 sequence is CATSDPPTGELFF. CDR3 nucleotide sequence: TGTGCCACCAGTGATCCCCCCACCGGGGAGCTGTTTTTT.

This clonotype was counted ten times or more. This sequence joins TRBV12-3 or TRBV12-4 and TRBJ2-7; weak D call: TRBD1 (6 bases). The V end was cut by 3 bases, the J end by 4 bases, with 10 bases between. The CDR3 consists of 13 residues. CDR3: CASSFGTGYEQYF. The CDR3 DNA is TGTGCCAGCAGTTTCGGTACAGGGTACGAGCAGTACTTC.

At least ten counts were recorded for this clonotype. This rearrangement joins TRBV7-8 to TRBJ2-1; 9 bases line up with TRBD2. V lost 5 bases to trimming and J lost 0 bases; unmatched junction nucleotides: 5. The germline gives CDR1 SGHVS, CDR2 FQNEAQ. The CDR3 covers 16 residues. The chain's CDR3 is CASSPSGESSYNEQFF. CDR3 nucleotide sequence: TGTGCCAGCAGCCCTAGCGGGGAGAGCTCCTACAATGAGCAGTTCTTC.

The genes are TRBV28 and TRBJ2-1; D gene uncertain. V was pared by 6 bases and J by 4 bases, with 16 bases between. Germline CDR1 and CDR2: MDHEN and SYDVKM. The CDR3 loop spans 15 amino acids. The CDR3 coding sequence is TGTGCCAGCAGACCGCTAGGAACTTATTACAATGAGCAGTTCTTC. Translation: CASRPLGTYYNEQFF.

The V gene is TRBV13, the J gene TRBJ2-7; 9 nucleotides line up with TRBD1. Germline assignment: CDR1 PRHDT and CDR2 FYEKMQ (reference sequence). The CDR3 has 15 amino acids. Unmatched junction bases numbered 7, after V lost 3 bases and J lost 4 bases. The CDR3 DNA sequence: TGTGCCAGCAGCTTCACGACAGGGGGAAGGTACGAGCAGTACTTC. Translating it yields CASSFTTGGRYEQYF. Full variable domain (rest looked up from reference TRBV13 and TRBJ2-7): AAGVIQSPRHLIKEKRETATLKCYPIPRHDTVYWYQQGPGQDPQFLISFYEKMQSDKGSIPDRFSAQQFSDYHSELNMSSLELGDSALYFCASSFTTGGRYEQYFGPGTRLTVT.

This clonotype has at least ten counts. The chain recombines TRBV19 with TRBJ2-1; D uncertain. Trimming removed 3 bases at V and 7 bases at J, with 4 bases between. This CDR3 is built from 11 residues. Germline CDR1 and CDR2: LNHDA and SQIVND (reference sequence). CDR3 loop: CASSMTNEQFF. For the CDR3, the DNA is TGTGCCAGTAGTATGACGAATGAGCAGTTCTTC.

By proportion, this clonotype is large (0.1 to 1%). The J gene is TRBJ2-3, the V gene TRBV6-4, with D hard to call. V dropped 2 bases and J dropped 2 bases, with 5 bases sitting between them. This CDR3 contains 13 residues. Germline assignment: CDR1 MRHNA and CDR2 SNTAGT. Written as DNA, the CDR3 is TGTGCCAGCAGTGACAAGGCCACAGATACGCAGTATTTT. Translation: CASSDKATDTQYF.